These 32 T cell receptor beta chains came from one sample sequenced in a study of blood T cell repertoires in COVID-19. TCRdb keeps only in-frame clones here, not all; method: immunoSEQ multiplex PCR. The data hold 410,000 or so clones, with 70% to 90% observed a single time. Sequences were obtained from peripheral blood. The receptors derive from a woman aged 35 to 49 with COVID-19, enrolled during active disease.

V usage is TRBV9 and J usage is TRBJ2-7, with 11 positions matching TRBD2. The CDR3 sequence is 15 residues long. V shed 2 bases and J 6 bases; nucleotides not matched to a gene: 7. CDR1 and CDR2 from the germline V gene are SGDLS and YYNGEE. CDR3 nucleotide sequence: TGTGCCAGCAGCGTCCGTGCACTAGCGGGGGTCGAGCAGTACTTC. Protein sequence: CASSVRALAGVEQYF.

V gene TRBV5-4 combines with J gene TRBJ2-2, with 12 nucleotides matching TRBD2. The CDR3 is made up of 16 amino acids. Germline V gene data show CDR1 as SGHNT and CDR2 as YYREEE (reference sequence). With 3 bases clipped from V and 4 bases from J, the junction kept 4 bases outside the gene matches. The CDR3 here is CASSSRLAGATGELFF. CDR3 sequence (DNA): TGTGCCAGCAGCTCTCGACTAGCGGGAGCCACCGGGGAGCTGTTTTTT.

The chain joins TRBV6-1 to TRBJ2-1; maybe TRBD1 (5 bases). Germline loops: CDR1 MNHNS, CDR2 SASEGT. Deletions cut 3 bases from V and 15 bases from J, with 24 bases between. The CDR3 has 15 residues. CDR3 residues: CASSDPGQGAPNLFF. The CDR3 DNA sequence: TGTGCCAGCAGTGATCCCGGACAAGGGGCCCCTAATCTGTTCTTC.

The chain couples TRBV7-3 to TRBJ1-1, with D unclear. Germline lookup yields CDR1 SGHTA and CDR2 FQGTGA. The V end was cut by 3 bases, the J end by 6 bases, with 17 bases between. CDR3 length: 15 residues. CDR3: CASSFRPVRGPEAFF. CDR3 nucleotide sequence: TGTGCCAGCAGCTTTCGCCCGGTCCGAGGCCCTGAAGCTTTCTTT.

The chain joins TRBV28 to TRBJ1-5, with D possibly being TRBD1 (5 bases). The CDR3 length is 16 residues. V lost 7 bases, J lost 4 bases, and 20 bases lay in between. Germline-derived CDR1 and CDR2 are MDHEN and SYDVKM. The DNA of the CDR3 is TGTGCCAGCAACCGACGGGACTTCGTTCGGAATCAGCCCCAGCATTTT. Translation: CASNRRDFVRNQPQHF.

Details on this clone: Within the sample, other DNA sequences also encode this same CDR3. This rearrangement joins TRBV7-2 to TRBJ1-5, with D possibly being TRBD1 (5 bases). Trimming took 3 bases from V and 4 from J, leaving 13 bases between them. CDR1 and CDR2 from the germline V gene are SGHTA and FQGNSA. The length of the CDR3 is 15 residues. CDR3 loop: CASSLTPGGNQPQHF. CDR3 nucleotide sequence: TGTGCCAGCAGCTTGACCCCGGGGGGGAATCAGCCCCAGCATTTT. Based on the CDR3 plus reference TRBV7-2 and TRBJ1-5, the full variable domain is GAGVSQSPSNKVTEKGKDVELRCDPISGHTALYWYRQSLGQGLEFLIYFQGNSAPDKSGLPSDRFSAERTGGSVSTLTIQRTQQEDSAVYLCASSLTPGGNQPQHFGDGTRLSIL.

The chain couples TRBV24-1 to TRBJ1-2; 9 bases line up with TRBD1. The germline gives CDR1 KGHDR, CDR2 SFDVKD. CDR3 length: 14 residues. Trimming removed 9 bases from V and 0 bases from J; junction bases left unmatched: 4. The CDR3 nucleotides read TGTGCCACCGTTGGGACAGGGACTAACTATGGCTACACCTTC. Amino acids: CATVGTGTNYGYTF.

The chain has TRBV18 and TRBJ2-5; no firm D call. The CDR3 is 15 amino acids. V lost 0 bases to trimming and J lost 5 bases, with 13 bases between them. From germline, CDR1 is KGHSH and CDR2 LQKENI. CDR3 region: CASSPPTVSGETQYF. DNA of the CDR3: TGTGCCAGCTCACCACCGACTGTTTCCGGGGAGACCCAGTACTTC.

The chain joins TRBV5-4 to TRBJ2-1, with TRBD2 matching over 11 bases. CDR3 length: 16 amino acids. The junction had 8 bases not matched to a gene; V was cut back by 0 bases and J by 9 bases. The V gene's germline CDR1 is SGHNT and CDR2 YYREEE (reference sequence). In DNA, the CDR3 is TGTGCCAGCAGCTTGGGGCTAGCGGGGGGCAGGGGTGAGCAGTTCTTC. Protein: CASSLGLAGGRGEQFF.

The chain links TRBV6-4 to TRBJ2-1; maybe TRBD2 (6 bases). The CDR3 has 17 residues. Germline V gene data show CDR1 as MRHNA and CDR2 as SNTAGT. V dropped 0 bases and J dropped 0 bases, with 12 bases sitting between them. Here the CDR3 reads CASSDSGGLSSYNEQFF. DNA of the CDR3: TGTGCCAGCAGTGACTCTGGGGGACTCAGCTCCTACAATGAGCAGTTCTTC.

This clone has more than one count but fewer than ten. V is TRBV7-2 and J is TRBJ1-5, with D tentatively TRBD1 (5 bases). This CDR3 has 14 residues. The V gene's germline CDR1 is SGHTA and CDR2 FQGNSA. V lost 3 bases and J 7 bases, leaving 13 bases between the germline ends. The CDR3: CASSLERGIQPQHF. In nucleotides, the CDR3 is TGTGCCAGCAGCTTGGAAAGGGGAATCCAGCCCCAGCATTTT.

V usage is TRBV28 and J usage is TRBJ1-5, with TRBD1 as a possible D gene (5 bases). V lost 5 bases, J lost 1 base, and 12 bases lay in between. CDR3 length equals 15 residues. The germline gives CDR1 MDHEN, CDR2 SYDVKM. The CDR3 DNA follows: TGTGCCAGCAGTACTAGACGGGGGAGCAATCAGCCCCAGCATTTT. Protein sequence: CASSTRRGSNQPQHF.

The J gene is TRBJ2-3, the V gene TRBV7-2; 7 positions agree with TRBD1. Trimming cost V 5 bases and J 2 bases; bases outside gene matches: 4. The CDR3 covers 14 residues. CDR1 is SGHTA and CDR2 is FQGNSA in the germline V gene. The CDR3 DNA is TGTGCCAGCAGCCCCGGGACAGTCACAGATACGCAGTATTTT. Its translation is CASSPGTVTDTQYF. Drawing the rest from reference TRBV7-2 and TRBJ2-3, the complete variable domain is GAGVSQSPSNKVTEKGKDVELRCDPISGHTALYWYRQSLGQGLEFLIYFQGNSAPDKSGLPSDRFSAERTGGSVSTLTIQRTQQEDSAVYLCASSPGTVTDTQYFGPGTRLTVL.

The chain links TRBV7-2 to TRBJ1-5; TRBD1 is a possible D gene (5 bases). With 5 bases removed from V and 6 bases from J, the gap between germline ends came to 17 bases. Germline CDR1 and CDR2: SGHTA and FQGNSA. The CDR3 has 15 amino acids. This CDR3 is CASSPGREVGQPQHF. In DNA, the CDR3 is TGTGCCAGCAGCCCCGGCAGGGAGGTCGGTCAGCCCCAGCATTTT.

The chain joins TRBV5-3 to TRBJ1-3; D is possibly TRBD1 (6 bases). TRBV5-3 is filed as an ORF, its function uncertain. Trimming stripped 0 bases from V and 0 bases from J, with 13 bases between. This CDR3 has 17 residues. In nucleotides, the CDR3 is TGTGCCAGAAGCTTGGGGCGGACAGAAAGCTCTGGAAACACCATATATTTT. This encodes CARSLGRTESSGNTIYF.

The chain combines TRBV6-6 with TRBJ2-7; D might be TRBD1 (6 bases). CDR1 MNHNY and CDR2 SVGAGI come from the germline V gene (reference sequence). The CDR3 has 14 residues. Trimming pared 4 bases from V and 4 bases from J, leaving 14 bases between. CDR3 loop: CASSSGQGLYEQYF. In DNA, the CDR3 is TGTGCCAGCAGTTCGGGGCAGGGGTTGTACGAGCAGTACTTC.

The V and J genes are TRBV27 and TRBJ2-7, with 10 bases fitting TRBD1. The CDR3 is 16 amino acids. Germline V lookup: CDR1 MNHEY, CDR2 SMNVEV (reference sequence). The J segment lost 2 bases and the V segment lost 5 bases, leaving 9 bases of the junction unmatched. The CDR3 is CASSRPRQGATYEQYF. In nucleotides, the CDR3 is TGTGCCAGCAGTAGGCCCCGACAGGGGGCGACCTACGAGCAGTACTTC.

CDR3 amino acids: CASSRNRVYEQFF. The CDR3 DNA sequence: TGCGCCAGCAGCCGAAACAGGGTCTATGAGCAGTTCTTC. This chain uses TRBV4-1 with TRBJ2-1, with D maybe TRBD1 (6 bases). The CDR3 spans 13 residues. V was cut by 4 bases and J by 8 bases, with 12 bases left in between. Per germline, CDR1 MGHRA and CDR2 YSYEKL.

The chain combines TRBV27 with TRBJ1-2; TRBD1 might be the D (5 bases). This CDR3 has 14 amino acids. The germline CDR1 and CDR2 sequences are MNHEY and SMNVEV (reference sequence). Trimming shortened V by 3 bases and J by 8 bases, and 16 bases separated the two germline ends. CDR3 coding DNA: TGTGCCAGCAGTTTGCGCAGGGTTGGTCCGGGCTACACCTTC. This sequence encodes CASSLRRVGPGYTF.

The chain links TRBV7-9 to TRBJ1-2; perhaps TRBD1 as D (6 bases). CDR3 length: 16 amino acids. The germline V gene encodes CDR1 SEHNR and CDR2 FQNEAQ (reference sequence). Trimming took off 3 bases at V and 4 bases at J, with 18 bases between the two ends. The CDR3 loop is CASSFPLGRDIYGYTF. DNA for the CDR3: TGTGCCAGCAGCTTTCCTCTGGGTAGGGACATCTATGGCTACACCTTC.

The chain joins TRBV18 to TRBJ2-7, with unresolved D. The CDR3 has 12 amino acids. Per germline, CDR1 KGHSH and CDR2 LQKENI. Trimming cost V 2 bases and J 2 bases, with 4 bases left between them. The chain's CDR3 is CASSPTTYEQYF. The CDR3 nucleotides read TGTGCCAGCTCACCAACAACCTACGAGCAGTACTTC.

The chain carries TRBV6-5 and TRBJ1-2; perhaps TRBD1 as D (6 bases). The CDR3 runs 12 residues. CDR1 and CDR2 (germline): MNHEY, SVGAGI. Between the trimmed V and J ends, which lost 5 bases and 8 bases, there was a span of 12 bases. CDR3 loop: CASSPQGSGYTF. The CDR3 region has the DNA TGTGCCAGCAGTCCTCAGGGGAGCGGCTACACCTTC.

The rearrangement uses TRBV28 and TRBJ1-4; D uncertain. The V gene lost 3 bases and the J gene lost 2 bases, with 10 bases spanning the gap. The CDR3 covers 15 residues. Per germline, CDR1 MDHEN and CDR2 SYDVKM. The CDR3 reads CASSFVSRTNEKLFF. The CDR3 DNA is TGTGCCAGCAGTTTTGTAAGCAGGACTAATGAAAAACTGTTTTTT.

The chain links TRBV5-5 to TRBJ2-7, with 8 bases lining up with TRBD2. CDR1 and CDR2 from the germline V gene are SGHKS and YYEKEE (reference sequence). The CDR3 is made up of 15 amino acids. V shed 4 bases, J shed 2 bases, and the junction held 8 bases outside the gene matches. DNA of the CDR3: TGTGCCAGCAGCCCCGAGCGGGGGCACACCTACGAGCAGTACTTC. Residues: CASSPERGHTYEQYF.

The gene calls are TRBV11-2 and TRBJ2-1; 9 bases are shared with TRBD2. The germline V gene encodes CDR1 SGHAT and CDR2 FQNNGV. The CDR3 totals 17 residues. Unmatched junction bases numbered 11, after V lost 0 bases and J lost 8 bases. For the CDR3, the DNA is TGTGCCAGCAGCTTAGATAGGGGTAGCGGGAGTTTTTATGAGCAGTTCTTC. This translates into CASSLDRGSGSFYEQFF. Full variable domain (outside the CDR3, taken from reference TRBV11-2 and TRBJ2-1): EAGVAQSPRYKIIEKRQSVAFWCNPISGHATLYWYQQILGQGPKLLIQFQNNGVVDDSQLPKDRFSAERLKGVDSTLKIQPAKLEDSAVYLCASSLDRGSGSFYEQFFGPGTRLTVL.

V usage is TRBV29-1 and J usage is TRBJ2-7; 9 positions match TRBD2. Germline CDR1 is SQVTM and CDR2 is ANQGSEA. This CDR3 has 14 residues. V lost 5 bases and J lost 2; bases outside the gene matches: 7. The chain's CDR3 is CSVSASGAAYEQYF. CDR3 DNA: TGCAGCGTTTCCGCTAGCGGGGCCGCCTACGAGCAGTACTTC.

The chain recombines TRBV29-1 with TRBJ2-2; D might be TRBD1 (6 bases). CDR3 length: 14 amino acids. The germline V gene has CDR1 SQVTM and CDR2 ANQGSEA. Deletions cut 7 bases from V and 3 bases from J, with 15 bases between. The CDR3 protein is CSAPGAGDTGELFF. For the CDR3, the DNA is TGCAGCGCCCCCGGGGCAGGGGACACCGGGGAGCTGTTTTTT.

V gene TRBV4-1 combines with J gene TRBJ1-5; D gene uncertain. This CDR3 comprises 13 residues. Germline CDR1 reads MGHRA; CDR2 reads YSYEKL. V was trimmed by 0 bases and J by 6 bases, leaving 6 bases between them. The CDR3 here is CASSQELAQPQHF. DNA for the CDR3: TGCGCCAGCAGCCAAGAACTTGCTCAGCCCCAGCATTTT.

V and J are TRBV18 and TRBJ1-2, with D uncertain. Germline loops: CDR1 KGHSH, CDR2 LQKENI. The CDR3 covers 12 residues. V dropped 6 bases and J dropped 7 bases, with 12 bases sitting between them. The CDR3 DNA is TGTGCCAGCTCCCCGGGAGTTTCTGGCTACACCTTC. Its protein product is CASSPGVSGYTF.

This rearrangement joins TRBV2 to TRBJ1-3; 8 nucleotides agree with TRBD1. V shed 3 bases and J 3 bases; nucleotides not matched to a gene: 7. This CDR3 comprises 16 residues. Looked up from germline, CDR1 is SNHLY and CDR2 is FYNNEI. This chain's CDR3 is CASSEKQGVGGNTIYF. CDR3 coding DNA: TGTGCCAGCAGTGAGAAACAGGGGGTAGGTGGAAACACCATATATTTT.

The chain carries TRBV3-1 (or the pseudogene TRBV3-2) and TRBJ2-3; 9 bases fit TRBD1. The CDR3 contains 18 residues. Unmatched junction bases numbered 14, after V lost 4 bases and J lost 3 bases. Per the germline V gene, CDR1 is LGHDT and CDR2 is YNNKEL (reference sequence). In DNA form, the CDR3 reads TGTGCCAGCAGCCGACAGCCGACTGGACAGGGGAGTACAGATACGCAGTATTTT. Encoded protein: CASSRQPTGQGSTDTQYF.

The chain uses TRBV9 and TRBJ2-5, with a tentative D call TRBD2 (7 bases). The CDR3 has 16 amino acids. CDR1 and CDR2 from the germline V gene are SGDLS and YYNGEE. V lost 0 bases, J lost 4 bases, and 16 bases lay in between. The chain's CDR3 is CASSVGGGGSTETQYF. Here the CDR3 DNA reads TGTGCCAGCAGCGTAGGAGGGGGAGGGTCCACAGAGACCCAGTACTTC.